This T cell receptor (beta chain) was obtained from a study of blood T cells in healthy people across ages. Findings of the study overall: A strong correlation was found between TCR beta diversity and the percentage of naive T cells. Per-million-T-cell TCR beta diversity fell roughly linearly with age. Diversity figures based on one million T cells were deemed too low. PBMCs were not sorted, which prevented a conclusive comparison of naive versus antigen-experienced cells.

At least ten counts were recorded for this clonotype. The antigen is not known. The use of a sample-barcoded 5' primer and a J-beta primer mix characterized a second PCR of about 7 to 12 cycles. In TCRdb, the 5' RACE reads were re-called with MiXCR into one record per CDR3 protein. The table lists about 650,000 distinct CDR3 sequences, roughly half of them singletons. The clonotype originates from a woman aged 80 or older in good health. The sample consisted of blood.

CDR3 sequence reads: CASSWRDEQYF. In DNA form, the CDR3 reads TGTGCCAGCAGTTGGCGGGACGAGCAGTACTTC. The chain recombines TRBV28 with TRBJ2-7; maybe TRBD2 (5 bases). The CDR3 spans 11 residues. Germline V gene lookup returns CDR1 MDHEN and CDR2 SYDVKM. V was trimmed by 4 bases and J by 5 bases, leaving 6 bases between them. The full variable domain, in which reference TRBV28 and TRBJ2-7 provide the parts outside the CDR3, is DVKVTQSSRYLVKRTGEKVFLECVQDMDHENMFWYRQDPGLGLRLIYFSYDVKMKEKGDIPEGYSVSREKKERFSLILESASTNQTSMYLCASSWRDEQYFGPGTRLTVT.